The 19 T cell receptor beta chains given below trace back to one sample, sequenced in a study of T cells in Graves' hyperthyroidism and ophthalmopathy. RNA transcripts were the template for amplifying TCR beta CDR3 regions. TCR CDR3 underwent first-round RT-PCR with the HTBI primer set. TCRdb itself ran the multiplex PCR reads through MiXCR, one entry per CDR3 protein. The sample carries more than 450,000 distinct CDR3 sequences, nearly 20% recorded once. Sequencing was carried out using blood. The receptors were sampled from a man aged 35 to 55 with Graves' ophthalmopathy.

This clonotype was recorded a few times. The V and J genes are TRBV11-3 and TRBJ2-5; tentatively, D is TRBD1 (7 bases). The CDR3 totals 14 residues. Germline CDR1 is SGHNT and CDR2 is YENEEA. The V gene lost 3 bases and the J gene lost 4 bases, with 12 bases spanning the gap. In DNA form, the CDR3 reads TGTGCCAGCAGCTTCAGGGGGGTCCGAGAGACCCAGTACTTC. As protein: CASSFRGVRETQYF.

This chain links TRBV5-4 with TRBJ2-7; no reliable D call. The CDR3 is made up of 15 amino acids. Trimming took off 0 bases at V and 3 bases at J, with 13 bases between the two ends. Per germline, CDR1 SGHNT and CDR2 YYREEE (reference sequence). DNA of the CDR3: TGTGCCAGCAGCTTGGATCCGGCGAAGGGCTACGAGCAGTACTTC. Protein: CASSLDPAKGYEQYF.

The CDR3 bases are TGTGCCAGCAGCTTAACCGAGCGGGCAAGCTCCTACGAGCAGTACTTC. It encodes CASSLTERASSYEQYF. This chain links TRBV7-2 with TRBJ2-7, with a weak D call TRBD2 (6 bases). Germline loops: CDR1 SGHTA, CDR2 FQGNSA. V gave up 2 bases and J gave up 0 bases, with 14 bases separating them. The CDR3 covers 16 residues. Looking up the rest from reference TRBV7-2 and TRBJ2-7 gives the full variable domain: GAGVSQSPSNKVTEKGKDVELRCDPISGHTALYWYRQSLGQGLEFLIYFQGNSAPDKSGLPSDRFSAERTGGSVSTLTIQRTQQEDSAVYLCASSLTERASSYEQYFGPGTRLTVT.

The V gene is TRBV19, the J gene TRBJ2-1; possibly TRBD2 for D (5 bases). Trimming pared 8 bases from V and 3 bases from J, leaving 11 bases between. The CDR3 length is 13 residues. The germline CDR1 and CDR2 sequences are LNHDA and SQIVND (reference sequence). Here the CDR3 reads CASQGAGYNEQFF. CDR3 DNA: TGTGCCAGTCAAGGCGCGGGCTACAATGAGCAGTTCTTC.

In this sample, this clonotype turned up a few times. V and J are TRBV4-3 and TRBJ2-7; 10 positions agree with TRBD1. Germline loops: CDR1 LGHNA, CDR2 YSLEER. V gave up 5 bases and J gave up 6 bases; unmatched junction bases: 7. This CDR3 comprises 14 residues. CDR3 nucleotide sequence: TGCGCCAGCAGCGGAGGACAGGGGGTAGGCGAGCAGTACTTC. It specifies CASSGGQGVGEQYF.

This clonotype has a count of ten or more. V is TRBV12-3 or TRBV12-4 and J is TRBJ1-5; TRBD1 matches 8 bases. J lost 3 bases, V lost 3 bases, and 10 bases had no gene match. The CDR3 length is 17 residues. Written as DNA, the CDR3 is TGTGCCAGCAGTTTCGGCAGGGGGCGCGGGGACAATCAGCCCCAGCATTTT. As protein: CASSFGRGRGDNQPQHF.

V gene TRBV5-1 combines with J gene TRBJ2-3, with TRBD2 matching 15 bases. Per the germline V gene, CDR1 is SGHRS and CDR2 is YFSETQ. The junction had 9 bases not matched to a gene; V was cut back by 4 bases and J by 6 bases. The CDR3 length is 17 residues. DNA for the CDR3: TGCGCCAGCAGCCTCGGGACTAGCGGGGGGAAATGGGATACGCAGTATTTT. Encoded protein: CASSLGTSGGKWDTQYF.

This clonotype was picked up many times. This chain uses TRBV7-8 with TRBJ1-2; D is ambiguous. V lost 3 bases and J lost 0, with 8 bases in between. This CDR3 spans 14 amino acids. Germline V gives CDR1 SGHVS, CDR2 FQNEAQ. CDR3 loop: CASSFPGANYGYTF. CDR3 nucleotide sequence: TGTGCCAGCAGCTTCCCGGGTGCTAACTATGGCTACACCTTC.

This clonotype was counted only a few times. The chain employs TRBV7-6 and TRBJ2-1, with 7 bases matching TRBD2. CDR3 length: 15 amino acids. Trimming removed 2 bases from V and 15 bases from J; junction bases left unmatched: 16. CDR1 SGHVS and CDR2 FNYEAQ come from the germline V gene. The CDR3: CASSLRASGQLNWFF. Here the CDR3 DNA reads TGTGCCAGCAGCTTACGCGCTAGCGGTCAGCTCAATTGGTTCTTC.

The CDR3 DNA reads TGCAGTGCTCCGTTTAACGGTGAAGCTTTCTTT. It translates to CSAPFNGEAFF. J is TRBJ1-1 and V is TRBV20-1, with D hard to call. There are 11 residues in the CDR3. The germline CDR1 and CDR2 sequences are DFQATT and SNEGSKA (reference sequence). The V end was cut by 5 bases, the J end by 7 bases, with 11 bases between.

This clonotype was counted at least ten times. The chain is built from TRBV2 and TRBJ1-5; 8 bases are a match to TRBD1. This CDR3 has 14 residues. Germline assignment: CDR1 SNHLY and CDR2 FYNNEI. Trimming removed 5 bases from V and 2 bases from J; junction bases left unmatched: 2. CDR3 region: CASSQQGGNQPQHF. The CDR3 DNA reads TGTGCCAGCAGTCAACAGGGGGGCAATCAGCCCCAGCATTTT.

The J gene is TRBJ2-2, the V gene TRBV30, with D tentatively TRBD1 (5 bases). The DNA end favors TRBJ1-4, so the J call may be wrong. This CDR3 contains 14 residues. Germline assignment: CDR1 GTSNPN and CDR2 SVGIG (reference sequence). CDR3 residues: CAWRVWGIDEKLFF. In DNA, the CDR3 is TGTGCCTGGAGGGTGTGGGGGATCGACGAAAAACTGTTTTTT.

The chain carries TRBV6-9 and TRBJ1-3; tentative D call: TRBD1 (5 bases). The CDR3 loop spans 13 amino acids. V lost 9 bases to trimming and J lost 0 bases, with 9 bases between them. In germline, CDR1 is MNHGY, CDR2 SVAAGI. Written as DNA, the CDR3 is TGTGCCAGGGGACTGAACTCTGGAAACACCATATATTTT. It encodes CARGLNSGNTIYF.

CDR3 sequence reads: CASSQAAGGRETQYF. CDR3 DNA: TGTGCCAGCAGCCAAGCGGCAGGGGGCAGGGAGACCCAGTACTTC. V gene TRBV3-1 combines with J gene TRBJ2-5; 8 nucleotides align to TRBD1. CDR1 is LGHDT and CDR2 is YNNKEL in the germline V gene (reference sequence). This CDR3 has 15 residues. Trimming took 1 base from V and 5 from J; bases not matched to a gene: 6.

This clonotype showed up many times. The chain employs TRBV6-1 and TRBJ2-7, with 11 bases matching TRBD2. Losses at the gene ends were 7 bases for V and 0 bases for J; bases not matched to a gene: 5. This CDR3 has 15 amino acids. Germline CDR1 and CDR2: MNHNS and SASEGT. The CDR3: CASTPLAGGSYEQYF. CDR3 DNA sequence: TGTGCCAGCACTCCCCTAGCGGGGGGCTCCTACGAGCAGTACTTC.

This rearrangement joins TRBV7-6 to TRBJ2-7; 9 bases are shared with TRBD1. J lost 6 bases, V lost 5 bases, and 8 bases had no gene match. The CDR3 loop spans 14 amino acids. Germline-derived CDR1 and CDR2 are SGHVS and FNYEAQ. The CDR3 sequence: CASSLAPGQGEQYF. The CDR3 coding sequence is TGTGCCAGCAGCCTCGCGCCGGGACAGGGCGAGCAGTACTTC.

The chain uses TRBV3-1 and TRBJ1-1, with a possible D match to TRBD1 (5 bases). This CDR3 has 17 amino acids. V lost 1 base and J 2 bases, leaving 17 bases between the germline ends. Germline CDR1 is LGHDT and CDR2 is YNNKEL (reference sequence). The CDR3 protein is CASSQGGERFFNTEAFF. The CDR3 bases are TGTGCCAGCAGCCAAGGGGGGGAGCGCTTTTTTAACACTGAAGCTTTCTTT.

The rearrangement links TRBV2 to TRBJ2-7; 7 positions agree with TRBD2. The CDR3 covers 17 residues. Trimming at V came to 2 bases and at J to 7 bases, leaving 17 bases not matched to a gene. Germline assignment: CDR1 SNHLY and CDR2 FYNNEI. Here the CDR3 DNA reads TGTGCCAGCAGTGAATTCCGTAGGCAGGCCCTCGGGGGGGAGCAGTACTTC. It yields the protein CASSEFRRQALGGEQYF.

This clonotype was observed a few times. J is TRBJ2-1 and V is TRBV15; 9 bases map to TRBD2. Germline assignment: CDR1 LNHNV and CDR2 YYDKDF (reference sequence). CDR3 length equals 15 residues. The trim removed 4 bases at V and 11 bases at J, leaving 12 bases unmatched. CDR3 region: CATSKPGLAPSKQFF. CDR3 nucleotides: TGTGCCACCAGCAAACCGGGACTAGCTCCGAGCAAGCAGTTCTTC.